These T cell receptor beta chains were read from a single sample in a study of T cell changes during pregnancy in multiple sclerosis. TCRdb's copy holds only in-frame clones and misses some; the assay was immunoSEQ multiplex PCR. The data contain some 31,000 clones, 91% of them singletons. This specimen consisted of CD8+ T cells from peripheral blood mononuclear cells, obtained in the second trimester of pregnancy. All receptors come from a female donor in good health, enrolled as a control in a pregnancy study. CDR3s include the opening cysteine and the closing phenylalanine or tryptophan. D genes are given only for firm matches. Expanded clones get a size class; other rows say once, few or many, or leave the size out.

CDR3 length: 15; clone size: NA; D gene: NA; J gene: TRBJ2-7; V gene: TRBV4-2; CDR3 protein: CASSQTTGSSYEQYF; CDR3 DNA: TGTGCCAGCAGCCAAACCACAGGGTCCTCCTACGAGCAGTACTTC
CDR3 length: 13; clone size: once; D gene: TRBD1; J gene: TRBJ1-2; V gene: TRBV7-2; CDR3 protein: CASGQVGTSGYTF; CDR3 DNA: TGTGCCAGCGGACAGGTGGGGACTAGCGGCTACACCTTC
CDR3 length: 20; clone size: NA; D gene: TRBD2; J gene: TRBJ2-3; V gene: TRBV19; CDR3 protein: CATLAPGLAGGEPSTDTQYF; CDR3 DNA: TGTGCCACGCTAGCTCCGGGACTAGCGGGGGGGGAACCTAGCACAGATACGCAGTATTTT
CDR3 length: 15; clone size: once; D gene: TRBD1; J gene: TRBJ2-3; V gene: TRBV6-5; CDR3 protein: CASSYSAGGMDTQYF; CDR3 DNA: TGTGCCAGCAGTTACTCGGCAGGGGGAATGGATACGCAGTATTTT
CDR3 length: 11; clone size: NA; D gene: TRBD1; J gene: TRBJ1-2; V gene: TRBV20-1; CDR3 protein: CSAYDRDGYTF; CDR3 DNA: TGCAGTGCTTACGACAGGGATGGCTACACCTTC
CDR3 length: 14; clone size: NA; D gene: TRBD2; J gene: TRBJ2-1; V gene: TRBV6-5; CDR3 protein: CASNGGGSINEQFF; CDR3 DNA: TGTGCCAGCAATGGCGGGGGGTCTATCAATGAGCAGTTCTTC
CDR3 length: 16; clone size: NA; D gene: TRBD1; J gene: TRBJ1-2; V gene: TRBV2; CDR3 protein: CASRPRRQGRSYGYTF; CDR3 DNA: TGTGCCAGCAGACCCCGCCGACAGGGACGGTCCTATGGCTACACCTTC
CDR3 length: 14; clone size: NA; D gene: TRBD1; J gene: TRBJ1-2; V gene: TRBV6-1; CDR3 protein: CASRPGQGAEGYTF; CDR3 DNA: TGTGCCAGCAGGCCTGGGCAGGGGGCGGAGGGCTACACCTTC
CDR3 length: 16; clone size: medium-sized; D gene: TRBD1; J gene: TRBJ2-6; V gene: TRBV4-2; CDR3 protein: CASSPDRESGANVLTF; CDR3 DNA: TGTGCCAGCAGCCCTGACAGGGAGTCAGGGGCCAACGTCCTGACTTTC
CDR3 length: 16; clone size: NA; D gene: TRBD1; J gene: TRBJ1-4; V gene: TRBV6-5; CDR3 protein: CASSYGTAPGEEKLFF; CDR3 DNA: TGTGCCAGCAGTTATGGGACAGCCCCCGGGGAGGAAAAACTGTTTTTT
CDR3 length: 15; clone size: NA; D gene: NA; J gene: TRBJ1-4; V gene: TRBV7-8; CDR3 protein: CASSLETFLHEKLFF; CDR3 DNA: TGTGCCAGCAGCTTAGAAACATTTTTACATGAAAAACTGTTTTTT
CDR3 length: 13; clone size: NA; D gene: NA; J gene: TRBJ2-2; V gene: TRBV27; CDR3 protein: CASSLIMTGELFF; CDR3 DNA: TGTGCCAGCAGTTTAATAATGACCGGGGAGCTGTTTTTT
CDR3 length: 16; clone size: NA; D gene: TRBD1; J gene: TRBJ2-3; V gene: TRBV4-1; CDR3 protein: CASSQETDRSTDTQYF; CDR3 DNA: TGCGCCAGCAGCCAAGAAACGGACAGGAGCACAGATACGCAGTATTTT
CDR3 length: 16; clone size: NA; D gene: TRBD1; J gene: TRBJ1-1; V gene: TRBV4-1; CDR3 protein: CASSLYWDRGNTEAFF; CDR3 DNA: TGCGCCAGCAGCCTTTATTGGGACAGGGGAAACACTGAAGCTTTCTTT
CDR3 length: 14; clone size: NA; D gene: NA; J gene: TRBJ1-4; V gene: TRBV7-9; CDR3 protein: CATPKGPTNEKLFF; CDR3 DNA: TGTGCCACACCTAAGGGGCCTACTAATGAAAAACTGTTTTTT
CDR3 length: 13; clone size: once; D gene: NA; J gene: TRBJ1-2; V gene: TRBV19; CDR3 protein: CASSGGGWYGYTF; CDR3 DNA: TGTGCCAGTAGTGGGGGGGGTTGGTATGGCTACACCTTC
CDR3 length: 14; clone size: NA; D gene: TRBD1; J gene: TRBJ2-3; V gene: TRBV4-3; CDR3 protein: CASSQRRGLDTQYF; CDR3 DNA: TGCGCCAGCAGCCAAAGAAGGGGGCTAGATACGCAGTATTTT
CDR3 length: 15; clone size: NA; D gene: TRBD1; J gene: TRBJ2-2; V gene: TRBV5-4; CDR3 protein: CASSLRTGSTGELFF; CDR3 DNA: TGTGCCAGCAGCTTGAGGACAGGGTCCACCGGGGAGCTGTTTTTT
CDR3 length: 15; clone size: NA; D gene: TRBD1; J gene: TRBJ1-1; V gene: TRBV27; CDR3 protein: CASSVGTGGSSEAFF; CDR3 DNA: TGTGCCAGCAGTGTCGGGACAGGGGGCAGTAGTGAAGCTTTCTTT
CDR3 length: 15; clone size: NA; D gene: TRBD1; J gene: TRBJ2-1; V gene: TRBV5-6; CDR3 protein: CASSLVGQGYNEQFF; CDR3 DNA: TGTGCCAGCAGCTTGGTGGGACAGGGGTACAATGAGCAGTTCTTC
CDR3 length: 15; clone size: NA; D gene: NA; J gene: TRBJ1-1; V gene: TRBV27; CDR3 protein: CASSLVGFMNTEAFF; CDR3 DNA: TGTGCCAGCAGTTTGGTCGGGTTCATGAACACTGAAGCTTTCTTT
CDR3 length: 16; clone size: NA; D gene: TRBD1; J gene: TRBJ1-1; V gene: TRBV5-1; CDR3 protein: CASSPGQGLVITEAFF; CDR3 DNA: TGCGCCAGCAGCCCGGGACAGGGGTTAGTGATCACTGAAGCTTTCTTT
CDR3 length: 14; clone size: NA; D gene: TRBD2; J gene: TRBJ2-2; V gene: TRBV30; CDR3 protein: CAWSSWGGSGELFF; CDR3 DNA: TGTGCCTGGAGTTCCTGGGGGGGGAGTGGGGAGCTGTTTTTT
CDR3 length: 14; clone size: NA; D gene: NA; J gene: TRBJ1-2; V gene: TRBV7-9; CDR3 protein: CATKIRGYIRGYTF; CDR3 DNA: TGTGCCACCAAAATCCGGGGTTATATACGAGGCTACACCTTC